This TCR beta chain was profiled in a study of post-analysis software for immune sequencing data. Study background: There were relapsing-remitting, secondary progressive and progressive-relapsing multiple sclerosis among the disease courses included.

Only one count was recorded for this clonotype. Unique molecular identifiers tagged the TCR beta cDNA libraries. cDNA molecules numbering about 480,000 came from approximately 0.91 to 9.4 million T cells. Each CDR3 protein gets one entry after TCRdb re-called the PCR reads with MiXCR. The sample consists of hundreds of thousands of distinct CDR3 sequences, approximately 34% of them appearing once. Sample: blood. The sequence was obtained from a girl between 10 and 17 years old with multiple sclerosis.

The CDR3 here is CASSLGTGVNNQPQHF. The CDR3, as DNA: TGTGCCAGCAGCCTCGGGACAGGGGTTAACAATCAGCCCCAGCATTTT. The chain combines TRBV7-2 with TRBJ1-5, with 10 positions matching TRBD1. The CDR3 extends over 16 amino acids. Germline-derived CDR1 and CDR2 are SGHTA and FQGNSA. The V gene end was trimmed by 5 bases and the J gene end by 3 bases; junction bases not matched to a gene: 7.